The entry that follows covers one TCR beta chain sequence. Its antigen is not identified. The V end lost 4 bases, the J end lost 7 bases, and 7 bases lay between the germline ends. The CDR3 spans 11 residues. CDR1 and CDR2 from the germline V gene are LNHDA and SQIVND (reference sequence). The repertoire was sequenced with immunoSEQ multiplex PCR; TCRdb's copy has only in-frame clones and lacks some. The sample carries over 150,000 clones, just over 85% recorded once. Among the 120 subjects of the validation cohort, separate from the approximately 670-subject first cohort, were the donors. This sample stems from a study of cytomegalovirus exposure and HLA in healthy donors. The study, taken as a whole, reports: Listed as cytomegalovirus-associated were approximately 160 TCR beta chains.

The sequenced sample was PBMCs. This clonotype was obtained from a human donor in good health. The V gene is TRBV19, the J gene TRBJ1-1; no firm D call. The CDR3 sequence is CASSSRSEAFF. In DNA, the CDR3 is TGTGCCAGTAGTAGCCGGAGTGAAGCTTTCTTT.